This entry concerns a single TCR beta chain. The record originates from a study of T cell changes during pregnancy in multiple sclerosis. The ends were cut back, 4 bases at V and 11 bases at J, with 21 bases in the middle. CDR1 is SGHDN, CDR2 FVKESK, per germline. The CDR3 length is 15 residues. Clones were read by immunoSEQ multiplex PCR, and TCRdb kept only the in-frame ones, dropping some. This table holds 30,000 to 45,000 clones, 85% to 95% found once. This TCR was recovered from a female donor with multiple sclerosis, enrolled in a pregnancy study. The chain links TRBV14 to TRBJ1-5, with D perhaps matching TRBD1 (5 bases). The sequencing input was PBMCs (not recorded whether the cells were cultured). CDR3 amino acids: CASSPGSGRGETQHF. In DNA, the CDR3 is TGTGCCAGCAGCCCTGGGAGTGGGAGGGGAGAGACCCAGCATTTT.